This T cell receptor beta chain was sequenced in a study of technical replicates of blood from a few donors. CDR1 and CDR2 (germline): SGDLS, YYNGEE. V lost 3 bases, J lost 8 bases, and 10 bases stayed unmatched. The CDR3 is 15 residues long. Clones were read by immunoSEQ multiplex PCR, and TCRdb kept only the in-frame ones, dropping some. This table has almost 85,000 clones, almost 98% appearing once. What was sequenced was T cells isolated from PBMCs. The clonotype comes from a human donor in good health. This sequence joins TRBV9 and TRBJ1-4; 7 bases are shared with TRBD1. The CDR3 nucleotides read TGTGCCAGCAGCGCGACAGGGACGGGGGACGAAAAACTGTTTTTT. Translation: CASSATGTGDEKLFF.